A single sample is the source of the 10 T cell receptor beta chains below, sequenced in a study of identical twins. TCRdb reanalysed the 5' RACE reads using MiXCR and keeps one entry per CDR3 protein. Among nearly 650,000 distinct CDR3 sequences listed, just over 7% were seen once. The data were also submitted as part of a second study, on yellow fever vaccine responses in identical twins.

The specimen sequenced was PBMCs. Receptors were obtained from a woman younger than 35 in good health.

This clonotype was detected only once. This chain joins TRBV5-5 and TRBJ2-5, with 7 positions matching TRBD1. Germline V lookup: CDR1 SGHKS, CDR2 YYEKEE (reference sequence). The V segment lost 4 bases and the J segment 0 bases; nucleotides outside the gene matches: 3. The CDR3 contains 14 residues. DNA of the CDR3: TGTGCCAGCAGCGTGGGACAGCACCAAGAGACCCAGTACTTC. Translated: CASSVGQHQETQYF.

This clonotype was observed a few times. The rearrangement joins TRBV7-9 to TRBJ2-1, with 7 bases matching TRBD2. Germline CDR1 is SEHNR and CDR2 is FQNEAQ (reference sequence). The V gene end was trimmed by 4 bases and the J gene end by 5 bases; junction bases not matched to a gene: 8. The CDR3 loop spans 15 amino acids. In DNA form, the CDR3 reads TGTGCCAGCAGCTCCGCCGGGACTACGAACAATGAGCAGTTCTTC. Protein sequence: CASSSAGTTNNEQFF.

This clonotype was seen at least ten times. The rearrangement links TRBV12-3 or TRBV12-4 to TRBJ2-2; no clear D gene. Trimming took off 7 bases at V and 6 bases at J, with 6 bases between the two ends. This CDR3 is 11 amino acids long. The CDR3 loop reads CASILAGELFF. The CDR3 nucleotides read TGTGCCAGCATTCTTGCCGGGGAGCTGTTTTTT.

This clonotype occurred many times. The chain is built from TRBV24-1 and TRBJ2-3; D is ambiguous. The CDR3 spans 12 residues. Germline CDR1 KGHDR, CDR2 SFDVKD. V lost 4 bases and J lost 1, with 2 bases in between. DNA for the CDR3: TGTGCCACCAGTGAGGGCACAGATACGCAGTATTTT. As protein: CATSEGTDTQYF.

This clonotype was found a few times. This chain uses TRBV12-3 or TRBV12-4 with TRBJ1-1; 8 positions match TRBD1. J was trimmed by 1 base and V by 3 bases; bases with no gene match: 4. The CDR3 loop spans 15 amino acids. Written as DNA, the CDR3 is TGTGCCAGCAGTTTGTACAGGGGGTCGAACACTGAAGCTTTCTTT. Amino acid sequence: CASSLYRGSNTEAFF.

This clonotype was detected a few times. The chain has TRBV28 and TRBJ2-4; TRBD1 might be the D (7 bases). The V gene's germline CDR1 is MDHEN and CDR2 SYDVKM. The CDR3 is 15 amino acids. V dropped 5 bases and J dropped 7 bases, with 18 bases sitting between them. CDR3 residues: CASSRLASGGNIQYF. For the CDR3, the DNA is TGTGCCAGCAGTCGCCTCGCCTCAGGGGGGAACATTCAGTACTTC. Full variable domain (remainder filled in from reference TRBV28 and TRBJ2-4): DVKVTQSSRYLVKRTGEKVFLECVQDMDHENMFWYRQDPGLGLRLIYFSYDVKMKEKGDIPEGYSVSREKKERFSLILESASTNQTSMYLCASSRLASGGNIQYFGAGTRLSVL.

This chain uses TRBV7-2 with TRBJ2-5; perhaps TRBD2 as D (6 bases). Trimming shortened V by 2 bases and J by 4 bases, and 14 bases separated the two germline ends. Germline CDR1 is SGHTA and CDR2 is FQGNSA. This CDR3 comprises 15 residues. The DNA for the CDR3 is TGTGCCAGCAGCTTATTACGGGAGAGGGGAGAGACCCAGTACTTC. Translating gives CASSLLRERGETQYF.

The chain uses TRBV7-2 and TRBJ2-4; the D gene is possibly TRBD2 (7 bases). CDR1 and CDR2 from the germline V gene are SGHTA and FQGNSA. The CDR3 runs to 15 residues. V was cut by 2 bases and J by 3 bases, with 11 bases left in between. The CDR3 DNA follows: TGTGCCAGCAGCTTACAGGGAGGGGGCAAAAACATTCAGTACTTC. It encodes CASSLQGGGKNIQYF.

This clonotype was seen only a few times. This chain uses TRBV6-1 with TRBJ1-4; no firm D call. With 1 base removed from V and 6 bases from J, the gap between germline ends came to 12 bases. CDR1 and CDR2 (germline): MNHNS, SASEGT. This CDR3 comprises 15 residues. In nucleotides, the CDR3 is TGTGCCAGCAGTGAAGTGTGGGGAGCTGATGAAAAACTGTTTTTT. It is translated as CASSEVWGADEKLFF.

The gene calls are TRBV20-1 and TRBJ1-2; D gene ambiguous. CDR3 size: 13 residues. Germline CDR1 DFQATT, CDR2 SNEGSKA (reference sequence). V was shortened by 2 bases and J by 1 base, with 8 bases between the two germline ends. In DNA form, the CDR3 reads TGCAGTGCTAGAAAAGGTCATAACTATGGCTACACCTTC. Translated, it gives CSARKGHNYGYTF.